What follows are 14 T cell receptor beta chains derived from one specimen sequenced in a study of vaccination and CD4 T cells after COVID-19. As to treatment: roughly 11-day PBMC culture with coronavirus spike peptide pools or control peptides (ViraFEST assay). One should note that the unexposed donor's CD4+ T cells were collected before the COVID-19 pandemic (2011-2018). The Oncomine TCR Beta short-read assay was applied to DNA of cultured CD4+ T cells. TCRdb re-analysed the PCR reads in MiXCR, keeping a single row per CDR3 protein. The sample records 8,000 to 10,000 distinct CDR3 sequences, approximately 51% being singletons. Their antigens remain unidentified. The sample taken for sequencing was CD4+ T cells from blood, cultured in vitro. Receptors originate from a human donor in good health.

This clonotype appeared a few times. Here the CDR3 DNA reads TGTGCCAGTGCCCTTGAACATAGCAATCAGCCCCAGCATTTT. It encodes CASALEHSNQPQHF. The chain employs TRBV19 and TRBJ1-5; no definite D call. V lost 8 bases and J lost 0, with 11 bases in between. CDR1 is LNHDA, CDR2 SQIVND, per germline (reference sequence). CDR3 size: 14 residues.

V and J are TRBV28 and TRBJ2-7, with 10 bases aligning to TRBD2. Germline V gene sequence: CDR1 MDHEN, CDR2 SYDVKM. Trimming removed 2 bases from V and 4 bases from J; junction bases left unmatched: 5. This CDR3 is 15 amino acids long. CDR3 bases: TGTGCCAGCAGTTTACCTAGCGGGGGATTTTACGAGCAGTACTTC. Encoded protein: CASSLPSGGFYEQYF.

The rearrangement joins TRBV27 to TRBJ1-2; D possibly corresponds to TRBD1 (5 bases). Trimming left V 6 bases short and J 0 bases short, with 17 bases between. The germline V gene has CDR1 MNHEY and CDR2 SMNVEV (reference sequence). The CDR3 has 16 amino acids. The CDR3 DNA reads as TGTGCCAGCAGGCAACGGGACGCCGTGTCTAACTATGGCTACACCTTC. It codes for CASRQRDAVSNYGYTF.

The CDR3: CASSKRTGGLPEAFF. DNA for the CDR3: TGTGCCAGTAGCAAGAGGACAGGGGGCTTACCTGAAGCTTTCTTT. This sequence joins TRBV19 and TRBJ1-1; 11 bases line up with TRBD1. The V segment lost 6 bases and the J segment 6 bases; nucleotides outside the gene matches: 9. This CDR3 has 15 residues. Germline V gene data show CDR1 as LNHDA and CDR2 as SQIVND (reference sequence). Based on the CDR3 plus reference TRBV19 and TRBJ1-1, the full variable domain is DGGITQSPKYLFRKEGQNVTLSCEQNLNHDAMYWYRQDPGQGLRLIYYSQIVNDFQKGDIAEGYSVSREKKESFPLTVTSAQKNPTAFYLCASSKRTGGLPEAFFGQGTRLTVV.

The V gene is TRBV6-1, the J gene TRBJ2-7; either TRBD1 or TRBD2 may supply D (5 bases each). Germline V CDR1 and CDR2: MNHNS, SASEGT. The V end was cut by 5 bases, the J end by 2 bases, with 22 bases between. The CDR3 loop spans 17 amino acids. The DNA of the CDR3 is TGTGCCAGCAGTCCCCAGAGGGGACGGGATACCACCTACGAGCAGTACTTC. Amino acid sequence: CASSPQRGRDTTYEQYF.

The chain uses TRBV2 and TRBJ2-5; D gene uncertain. This CDR3 contains 12 residues. Germline values: CDR1 SNHLY, CDR2 FYNNEI. Trimming removed 4 bases at V and 2 bases at J, with 5 bases between. This CDR3 is CASSALQETQYF. The CDR3 coding sequence is TGTGCCAGCAGTGCGTTACAAGAGACCCAGTACTTC.

The chain uses TRBV21-1 and TRBJ2-6; the table's D call, TRBD1, was not checked against the DNA. TRBV21-1 is noted as a pseudogene. This CDR3 has 17 amino acids. Here the CDR3 reads CASSLGQGTSGANVLTF. DNA for the CDR3: TGTGCCAGCAGTTTGGGACAGGGGACCTCTGGGGCCAACGTCCTGACTTTC.

The J gene is TRBJ2-3, the V gene TRBV5-4; TRBD2 might be the D (5 bases). Germline CDR1 is SGHNT and CDR2 is YYREEE (reference sequence). V lost 0 bases and J lost 0, with 14 bases in between. The CDR3 is made up of 17 amino acids. The CDR3: CASSLGVLSGSTDTQYF. As DNA, the CDR3 is TGTGCCAGCAGCTTGGGCGTCCTAAGCGGAAGCACAGATACGCAGTATTTT.

This clonotype has only one observation. The genes are TRBV25-1 and TRBJ2-6; D not certain. The CDR3 spans 14 residues. Germline V gives CDR1 MGHDK, CDR2 SYGVNS. The V and J ends lost 9 bases and 4 bases respectively, with 13 bases between them. CDR3 DNA: TGTGCCAGTGAGGACGCCTTCGGGGCCAACGTCCTGACTTTC. It specifies CASEDAFGANVLTF.

The chain recombines TRBV29-1 with TRBJ1-5; TRBD1 might be the D (6 bases). V was pared by 6 bases and J by 2 bases, with 17 bases between. The CDR3 sequence is 15 residues long. CDR1 and CDR2 (germline): SQVTM, ANQGSEA. CDR3 DNA sequence: TGCAGCGTGATTGAGACAGGTTGGGGCAATCAGCCCCAGCATTTT. Protein product: CSVIETGWGNQPQHF.

V is TRBV5-1 and J is TRBJ2-5; TRBD1 matches 9 bases. CDR1 and CDR2 from the germline V gene are SGHRS and YFSETQ. There are 15 residues in the CDR3. Germline trimming cut 4 bases from V and 2 bases from J; bases unmatched to any gene: 6. CDR3 bases: TGCGCCAGCAGCCCCGGGACAGGGTTGCAAGAGACCCAGTACTTC. This sequence encodes CASSPGTGLQETQYF.

This clonotype came up a few times. The V gene is TRBV10-3, the J gene TRBJ1-1; TRBD1 is a possible D gene (6 bases). The CDR3 is 13 residues long. Per germline, CDR1 ENHRY and CDR2 SYGVKD. Trimming pared 7 bases from V and 5 bases from J, leaving 14 bases between. The CDR3 reads CAITQQGGTEAFF. The CDR3 DNA reads TGTGCCATCACCCAACAGGGTGGTACTGAAGCTTTCTTT.

The chain links TRBV5-1 to TRBJ2-5; 8 bases are a match to TRBD1. This CDR3 comprises 18 residues. The V segment lost 0 bases and the J segment 4 bases; nucleotides outside the gene matches: 14. Germline loops: CDR1 SGHRS, CDR2 YFSETQ. CDR3 sequence reads: CASSLALKPDRERETQYF. The CDR3 DNA is TGCGCCAGCAGCTTGGCCCTGAAACCGGACAGGGAAAGAGAGACCCAGTACTTC.

Concerning this clonotype itself: An end of the junction does not agree with germline; a read error may underlie this. V is TRBV20-1 and J is TRBJ1-1; D unclear. This CDR3 has 12 residues. Germline values: CDR1 DFQATT, CDR2 SNEGSKA (reference sequence). The CDR3 DNA follows: TGCAGTGCCCGGAAGATGAACACTGAAACTTTCTTT. Its protein is CSARKMNTETFF.